One sample yielded the 9 T cell receptor beta chains listed below, sequenced in a study of shared clonotypes between healthy human individuals. Sequenced by immunoSEQ multiplex PCR; TCRdb stores in-frame clones only, minus some. Of 2 million to 2.5 million clones listed, roughly 91% were seen once; the top ten hold more than 1.5%. Naive CD8 cells were CD45RO-negative, positively selected for CCR7, excluding terminally differentiated effector memory CD45RA+ cells. Source material: naive CD8+ T cells from PBMCs. The receptors originated from a man between 18 and 29 years old in good health. Some clones in this sample may be carry-over from other donors' samples.

This sequence joins TRBV5-8 and TRBJ1-3, with D unclear. With 0 bases removed from V and 0 bases from J, the gap between germline ends came to 10 bases. CDR1 is SGHTS, CDR2 YDEGEE, per germline. The CDR3 is 16 residues long. CDR3 residues: CASSLVQSISGNTIYF. The CDR3, as DNA: TGTGCCAGCAGCTTGGTGCAGAGCATCTCTGGAAACACCATATATTTT.

The genes are TRBV6-5 and TRBJ1-1, with D unresolved. This CDR3 comprises 13 residues. V dropped 6 bases and J dropped 1 base, with 9 bases sitting between them. In germline, CDR1 is MNHEY, CDR2 SVGAGI. The CDR3 DNA follows: TGTGCCAGCAGACCCTCAAGGAACACTGAAGCTTTCTTT. The encoded protein is CASRPSRNTEAFF.

This chain links TRBV5-1 with TRBJ1-1, with 9 bases lining up with TRBD1. Trimming removed 3 bases from V and 1 base from J; junction bases left unmatched: 13. Germline V lookup: CDR1 SGHRS, CDR2 YFSETQ. The CDR3 is 18 amino acids. The CDR3 here is CASSWDRARGFENTEAFF. CDR3 DNA sequence: TGCGCCAGCAGCTGGGACAGGGCGCGGGGTTTTGAGAACACTGAAGCTTTCTTT.

The rearrangement links TRBV11-1 to TRBJ2-7; D not resolved. V was cut by 0 bases and J by 3 bases, with 9 bases left in between. Germline V CDR1 and CDR2: SGHAT, FQDESV (reference sequence). CDR3 length: 14 residues. CDR3 in DNA: TGTGCCAGCAGCTTAGCGCGAGACTTCTACGAGCAGTACTTC. Translation: CASSLARDFYEQYF.

The genes are TRBV28 and TRBJ2-5; perhaps TRBD1 as D (7 bases). Per germline, CDR1 MDHEN and CDR2 SYDVKM. CDR3 size: 14 residues. The ends were cut back, 4 bases at V and 4 bases at J, with 13 bases in the middle. In DNA form, the CDR3 reads TGTGCCAGCAGTTACGACAGGGAGGCAGAGACCCAGTACTTC. Translating gives CASSYDREAETQYF.

The chain uses TRBV27 and TRBJ2-7, with D unresolved. The germline CDR1 and CDR2 sequences are MNHEY and SMNVEV (reference sequence). The CDR3 runs to 15 residues. V gave up 6 bases and J gave up 4 bases, with 19 bases separating them. CDR3 coding DNA: TGTGCCAGCAGGGCCGGGCGGAACCCCTGGTACGAGCAGTACTTC. It specifies CASRAGRNPWYEQYF.

A remark on this clone: Other nucleotide sequences from this sample produce the same CDR3. This chain connects TRBV27 to TRBJ1-2; D gene ambiguous. CDR1 and CDR2 from the germline V gene are MNHEY and SMNVEV (reference sequence). This CDR3 is 13 amino acids long. V lost 2 bases and J 6 bases, leaving 10 bases between the germline ends. CDR3 nucleotides: TGTGCCAGCAGTTTAAGTCGGGTCGATGGCTACACCTTC. The encoded protein is CASSLSRVDGYTF.

The chain is built from TRBV7-9 and TRBJ2-1, with D unresolved. The germline gives CDR1 SEHNR, CDR2 FQNEAQ (reference sequence). The CDR3 spans 13 residues. The ends were cut back, 2 bases at V and 5 bases at J, with 7 bases in the middle. CDR3 sequence (DNA): TGTGCCAGCAGCTTAACGCTAAACAATGAGCAGTTCTTC. Its protein is CASSLTLNNEQFF.

About this clone: At the DNA level, this CDR3 is encoded by other sequences in the same sample as well. V usage is TRBV29-1 and J usage is TRBJ2-7, with D possibly TRBD1 on 6 matching bases. CDR1 SQVTM and CDR2 ANQGSEA come from the germline V gene. V lost 5 bases, J lost 2 bases, and 16 bases lay in between. The CDR3 extends over 14 amino acids. Here the CDR3 DNA reads TGCAGCGTTTCTCCAGCAGGGGTACCCTACGAGCAGTACTTC. It yields the protein CSVSPAGVPYEQYF.